One and the same sample provided the 2 T cell receptor beta chains below, sequenced in a study of regulatory T cells in long-lasting Graves disease. Library construction for TCR beta used iRepertoire HTBI primers and Arm-PCR of CDR3 regions. TCRdb called the multiplex PCR reads again in MiXCR, with one record for every CDR3 protein. This table holds over 500,000 distinct CDR3 sequences, roughly 15% found once. This sample's time point: newly diagnosed GD, antithyroid drugs for less than 3 months. Preparation of the TCR library used RNA extracted from PBMCs. These data are also associated with another study on T cells in Graves' hyperthyroidism and ophthalmopathy.

The sequencing here drew on peripheral blood mononuclear cells (PBMCs), taken at new diagnosis, from a patient treated with antithyroid drugs. The receptor set was obtained from a woman in her 30s with Graves disease.

This clonotype was picked up a small number of times. CDR3 sequence: CASSSDRGVLTF. The CDR3 nucleotides read TGTGCCAGCAGCTCGGACAGAGGGGTTCTCACCTTC. This chain joins TRBV7-9 and TRBJ1-2, with a possible D match to TRBD1 (6 bases). This CDR3 contains 12 residues. Trimming pared 4 bases from V and 13 bases from J, leaving 16 bases between. Germline CDR1 reads SEHNR; CDR2 reads FQNEAQ (reference sequence).

In DNA form, the CDR3 reads TGTGCCAGCAGTTTCGGTGCCCGGCCGGGGGAGTTCTTC. The encoded protein is CASSFGARPGEFF. The genes are TRBV28 and TRBJ2-1; TRBD2 is a possible D gene (6 bases). Trimming took 3 bases from V and 14 from J, leaving 17 bases between them. The CDR3 covers 13 residues. Germline values: CDR1 MDHEN, CDR2 SYDVKM. The full variable domain, in which reference TRBV28 and TRBJ2-1 provide the parts outside the CDR3, is DVKVTQSSRYLVKRTGEKVFLECVQDMDHENMFWYRQDPGLGLRLIYFSYDVKMKEKGDIPEGYSVSREKKERFSLILESASTNQTSMYLCASSFGARPGEFFGPGTRLTVL.